This TCR beta chain was identified during a study of control samples from healthy donors and cancer patients. Produced via immunoSEQ multiplex PCR; TCRdb's table is partial and in-frame only. Among roughly 48,000 clones, approximately 89% were seen once, and the ten largest hold about a fifth. This clone appeared once. The CDR3 sequence is 15 residues long. Trimming took 4 bases from V and 0 from J; bases not matched to a gene: 5. Germline V gene data show CDR1 as SGDLS and CDR2 as YYNGEE. The sequenced material came from PBMCs. The TCR comes from a woman aged 40 to 50 with head and neck cancer. The V and J genes are TRBV9 and TRBJ2-3; 7 nucleotides align to TRBD2. Written as DNA, the CDR3 is TGTGCCAGCAGCCCAAGCGGGGCCAGCACAGATACGCAGTATTTT. Its translation is CASSPSGASTDTQYF.